A single sample is the source of the 16 T cell receptor beta chains below, sequenced in a study of PD-1 blockade in classical Hodgkin lymphoma (dated by TCRdb to 2019 to 2021). Preparation of the library involved the immunoSEQ multiplex PCR assay. As stored in TCRdb, this immuneACCESS dataset retains in-frame rearrangements with V and J assigned. A fraction of the clones does not appear; measured against another copy, unresolved V genes explain less than half of the discrepancy, and the remainder lacks a known reason. This sample is represented by approximately 51,000 clones; approximately 73% of them were singletons. The top ten hold less than 15% of the sample. Read against the paper, the sample's time point label means: cycle 2 day 1 (C2D1) of nivolumab. Every trial patient had relapsed following autologous stem cell transplantation, and prior brentuximab vedotin exposure was what differed among cohorts A, B and C.

The sequencing used peripheral blood mononuclear cells (PBMCs), collected before the second cycle of nivolumab. Receptors were obtained from a human donor with classical Hodgkin lymphoma.

In its sample, this clone was seen a few times. The rearrangement links TRBV4-3 to TRBJ2-1; 8 nucleotides match TRBD2. The CDR3 is made up of 17 amino acids. V shed 0 bases and J 4 bases; nucleotides not matched to a gene: 8. CDR1 is LGHNA and CDR2 is YSLEER in the germline V gene. The CDR3, as DNA: TGCGCCAGCAGCCAAGATTTGTCTGGCGGGAGGTACAATGAGCAGTTCTTC. Encoded protein: CASSQDLSGGRYNEQFF.

This clone showed up just a few times. This CDR3 is also generated by other DNA sequences in the sample. The chain combines TRBV28 with TRBJ1-2; 9 bases are a match to TRBD1. CDR3 length equals 15 residues. Losses at the gene ends were 4 bases for V and 2 bases for J; bases not matched to a gene: 5. Germline-derived CDR1 and CDR2 are MDHEN and SYDVKM. The CDR3 bases are TGTGCCAGCAGTTCTTCCGGGACAGGGAACTATGGCTACACCTTC. It codes for CASSSSGTGNYGYTF.

The V gene is TRBV6-1, the J gene TRBJ2-7; unclear D gene. Germline V CDR1 and CDR2: MNHNS, SASEGT. V lost 6 bases and J 0 bases, leaving 9 bases between the germline ends. CDR3 length: 13 residues. CDR3 region: CASRDFSSYEQYF. For the CDR3, the DNA is TGTGCCAGCAGAGATTTTAGCTCCTACGAGCAGTACTTC.

V and J are TRBV19 and TRBJ2-7; 7 bases match TRBD1. CDR1 is LNHDA, CDR2 SQIVND, per germline (reference sequence). V trimming: 10 bases; J trimming: 3 bases; junction bases outside the gene matches: 15. This CDR3 region has 15 residues. The CDR3 loop is CATSTSGTVNYEQYF. The CDR3 DNA reads as TGTGCCACCTCCACATCCGGGACAGTAAACTACGAGCAGTACTTC. The full variable domain, in which reference TRBV19 and TRBJ2-7 provide the parts outside the CDR3, is DGGITQSPKYLFRKEGQNVTLSCEQNLNHDAMYWYRQDPGQGLRLIYYSQIVNDFQKGDIAEGYSVSREKKESFPLTVTSAQKNPTAFYLCATSTSGTVNYEQYFGPGTRLTVT.

This chain links TRBV6-1 with TRBJ1-1; D ambiguous. The ends were cut back, 0 bases at V and 3 bases at J, with 5 bases in the middle. CDR1 and CDR2 from the germline V gene are MNHNS and SASEGT. The CDR3 has 13 amino acids. CDR3 sequence: CASSEAAYTEAFF. The CDR3 DNA is TGTGCCAGCAGTGAAGCCGCATACACTGAAGCTTTCTTT.

The gene calls are TRBV30 and TRBJ1-5; weak D call: TRBD1 (5 bases). This CDR3 has 14 amino acids. Trimming cost V 4 bases and J 0 bases, with 10 bases left between them. Germline loops: CDR1 GTSNPN, CDR2 SVGIG (reference sequence). CDR3 sequence reads: CAWNSGGSNQPQHF. As DNA, the CDR3 is TGTGCCTGGAATTCGGGGGGTAGCAATCAGCCCCAGCATTTT. Full variable domain (remainder filled in from reference TRBV30 and TRBJ1-5): SQTIHQWPATLVQPVGSPLSLECTVEGTSNPNLYWYRQAAGRGLQLLFYSVGIGQISSEVPQNLSASRPQDRQFILSSKKLLLSDSGFYLCAWNSGGSNQPQHFGDGTRLSIL.

V and J are TRBV6-1 and TRBJ2-7; D gene ambiguous. The CDR3 is 13 amino acids. V was cut by 7 bases and J by 7 bases, with 17 bases left in between. Looked up from germline, CDR1 is MNHNS and CDR2 is SASEGT. The CDR3 sequence is CASTREQTGEQYF. The CDR3 nucleotides are TGTGCCAGCACTAGGGAACAGACCGGGGAGCAGTACTTC.

The gene calls are TRBV27 and TRBJ2-5, with 7 bases lining up with TRBD2. There are 15 residues in the CDR3. V gave up 4 bases and J gave up 5 bases; unmatched junction bases: 10. Per the germline V gene, CDR1 is MNHEY and CDR2 is SMNVEV (reference sequence). The DNA of the CDR3 is TGTGCCAGCAGTTGGCGGGTTGGGGGGGTGGAGACCCAGTACTTC. Encoded protein: CASSWRVGGVETQYF.

This clone was counted between two and nine times. The chain joins TRBV5-1 to TRBJ2-3; D call uncertain. This CDR3 comprises 13 residues. Trimming removed 4 bases from V and 6 bases from J, with 12 bases in between. Germline assignment: CDR1 SGHRS and CDR2 YFSETQ. CDR3 in DNA: TGCGCCAGCAGCACAAGATTGAGTGATACGCAGTATTTT. Protein: CASSTRLSDTQYF. The full variable domain, completed using reference TRBV5-1 and TRBJ2-3, is KAGVTQTPRYLIKTRGQQVTLSCSPISGHRSVSWYQQTPGQGLQFLFEYFSETQRNKGNFPGRFSGRQFSNSRSEMNVSTLELGDSALYLCASSTRLSDTQYFGPGTRLTVL.

The chain recombines TRBV4-2 with TRBJ1-2; 10 bases are shared with TRBD1. Losses at the gene ends were 3 bases for V and 2 bases for J; bases not matched to a gene: 15. CDR1 and CDR2 from the germline V gene are LGHNA and YNFKEQ. CDR3 size: 19 residues. Here the CDR3 reads CASSHRPSGQGEKNYGYTF. As DNA, the CDR3 is TGTGCCAGCAGCCACCGACCCTCCGGACAGGGGGAGAAGAACTATGGCTACACCTTC.

This chain uses TRBV30 with TRBJ2-5; 12 bases are shared with TRBD2. The CDR3 runs to 12 residues. The junction had 0 bases not matched to a gene; V was cut back by 3 bases and J by 7 bases. Germline V CDR1 and CDR2: GTSNPN, SVGIG (reference sequence). CDR3: CAWRGLAGTQYF. CDR3 in DNA: TGTGCCTGGAGGGGACTAGCGGGGACCCAGTACTTC.

The genes are TRBV7-2 and TRBJ2-3; 8 nucleotides line up with TRBD1. The CDR3 extends over 15 amino acids. Germline V gene lookup returns CDR1 SGHTA and CDR2 FQGNSA. The ends lost 5 bases at V and 3 bases at J; junction bases unmatched: 7. CDR3 sequence reads: CASSIRTGTTDTQYF. The CDR3 DNA follows: TGTGCCAGCAGCATAAGGACAGGGACGACAGATACGCAGTATTTT.

The V call is TRBV7-9, the J call TRBJ1-4; D unresolved. V lost 3 bases and J 7 bases, leaving 9 bases between the germline ends. The CDR3 covers 13 residues. In germline, CDR1 is SEHNR, CDR2 FQNEAQ (reference sequence). This CDR3 reads CASSLGISEKLFF. The CDR3, as DNA: TGTGCCAGCAGCTTGGGTATAAGTGAAAAACTGTTTTTT.

This chain connects TRBV6-5 to TRBJ2-2; D unresolved. Per the germline V gene, CDR1 is MNHEY and CDR2 is SVGAGI. The CDR3 sequence is 10 residues long. V lost 0 bases and J 11 bases, leaving 1 base between the germline ends. This chain's CDR3 is CASSYSELFF. The DNA for the CDR3 is TGTGCCAGCAGTTACTCCGAGCTGTTTTTT.

This sequence joins TRBV27 and TRBJ2-5; D is possibly TRBD2 (6 bases). V lost 1 base and J lost 5, with 11 bases in between. This CDR3 has 14 amino acids. Germline CDR1 and CDR2: MNHEY and SMNVEV (reference sequence). The CDR3 region is CASSLLGRWETQYF. DNA for the CDR3: TGTGCCAGCAGTTTATTAGGGAGGTGGGAGACCCAGTACTTC.

This rearrangement joins TRBV27 to TRBJ1-4; 7 bases align to TRBD1. The CDR3 is 16 residues long. Trimming cost V 6 bases and J 8 bases; bases outside gene matches: 15. Germline V gives CDR1 MNHEY, CDR2 SMNVEV (reference sequence). In nucleotides, the CDR3 is TGTGCCAGCAGAACTACCTCGACAGGGCCTAGGGAAAAACTGTTTTTT. Amino acids: CASRTTSTGPREKLFF.